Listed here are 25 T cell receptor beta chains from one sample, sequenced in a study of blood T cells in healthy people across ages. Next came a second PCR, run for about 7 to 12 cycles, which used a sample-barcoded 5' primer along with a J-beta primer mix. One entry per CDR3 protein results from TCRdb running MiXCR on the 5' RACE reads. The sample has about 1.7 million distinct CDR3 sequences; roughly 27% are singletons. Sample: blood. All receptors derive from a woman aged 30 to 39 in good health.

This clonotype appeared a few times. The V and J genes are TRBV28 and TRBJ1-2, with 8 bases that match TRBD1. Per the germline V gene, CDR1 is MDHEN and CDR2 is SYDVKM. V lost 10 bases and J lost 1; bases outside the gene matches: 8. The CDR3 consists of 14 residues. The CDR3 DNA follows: TGTGCCATCGAACGGGACAGGATTAACTATGGCTACACCTTC. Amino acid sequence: CAIERDRINYGYTF.

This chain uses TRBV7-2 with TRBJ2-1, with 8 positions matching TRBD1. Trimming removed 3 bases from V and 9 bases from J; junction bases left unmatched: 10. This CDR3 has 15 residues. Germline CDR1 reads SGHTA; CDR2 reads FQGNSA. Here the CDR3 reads CASSFGQGRGGEQFF. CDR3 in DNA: TGTGCCAGCAGCTTCGGACAGGGTCGGGGTGGTGAGCAGTTCTTC.

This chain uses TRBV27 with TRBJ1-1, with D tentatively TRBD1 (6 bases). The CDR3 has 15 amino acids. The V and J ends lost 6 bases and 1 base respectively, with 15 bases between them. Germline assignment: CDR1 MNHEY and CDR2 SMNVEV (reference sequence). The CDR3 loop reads CASRLSRGTNTEAFF. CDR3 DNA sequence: TGTGCCAGCAGACTGAGCAGGGGCACGAACACTGAAGCTTTCTTT.

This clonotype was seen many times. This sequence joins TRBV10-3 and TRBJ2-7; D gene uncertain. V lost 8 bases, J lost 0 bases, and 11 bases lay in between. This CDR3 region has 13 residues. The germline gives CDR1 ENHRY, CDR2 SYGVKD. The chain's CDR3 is CAIGQWVSYEQYF. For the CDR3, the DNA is TGTGCCATCGGTCAGTGGGTCTCCTACGAGCAGTACTTC.

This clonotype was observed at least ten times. The CDR3: CASSLWGLDNEQFF. In DNA, the CDR3 is TGCGCCAGCAGCTTGTGGGGACTAGACAATGAGCAGTTCTTC. V usage is TRBV5-1 and J usage is TRBJ2-1; TRBD2 matches at 8 bases. V trimming: 1 base; J trimming: 5 bases; junction bases outside the gene matches: 2. The CDR3 length is 14 residues. Germline V gene data show CDR1 as SGHRS and CDR2 as YFSETQ.

The CDR3 here is CASSLRGTVNTEAFF. CDR3 sequence (DNA): TGTGCCAGCAGCCTACGAGGGACGGTGAACACTGAAGCTTTCTTT. The chain joins TRBV7-8 to TRBJ1-1; tentative D call: TRBD1 (5 bases). The CDR3 has 15 residues. The V end lost 5 bases, the J end lost 0 bases, and 13 bases lay between the germline ends. CDR1 is SGHVS, CDR2 FQNEAQ, per germline.

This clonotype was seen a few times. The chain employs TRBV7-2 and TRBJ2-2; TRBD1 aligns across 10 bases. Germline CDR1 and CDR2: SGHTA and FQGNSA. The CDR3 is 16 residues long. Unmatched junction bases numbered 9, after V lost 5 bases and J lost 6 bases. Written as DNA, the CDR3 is TGTGCCAGCAGCGCCCCGACAGGGGGCTACGCCGGGGAGCTGTTTTTT. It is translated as CASSAPTGGYAGELFF. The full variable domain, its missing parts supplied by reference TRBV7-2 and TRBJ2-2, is GAGVSQSPSNKVTEKGKDVELRCDPISGHTALYWYRQSLGQGLEFLIYFQGNSAPDKSGLPSDRFSAERTGGSVSTLTIQRTQQEDSAVYLCASSAPTGGYAGELFFGEGSRLTVL.

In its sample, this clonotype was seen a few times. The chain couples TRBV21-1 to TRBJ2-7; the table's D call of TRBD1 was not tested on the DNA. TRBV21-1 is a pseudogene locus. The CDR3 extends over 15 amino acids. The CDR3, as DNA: TGTGCCAGCAGCAACTCTCGGGACAGGGTGAACGAGCAGTACTTC. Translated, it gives CASSNSRDRVNEQYF.

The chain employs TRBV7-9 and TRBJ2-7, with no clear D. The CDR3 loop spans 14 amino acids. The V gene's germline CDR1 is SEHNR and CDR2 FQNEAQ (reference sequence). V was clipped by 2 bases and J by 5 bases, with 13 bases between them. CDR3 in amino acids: CASSLSGSFHEQYF. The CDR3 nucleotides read TGTGCCAGCAGCTTATCCGGAAGTTTCCACGAGCAGTACTTC.

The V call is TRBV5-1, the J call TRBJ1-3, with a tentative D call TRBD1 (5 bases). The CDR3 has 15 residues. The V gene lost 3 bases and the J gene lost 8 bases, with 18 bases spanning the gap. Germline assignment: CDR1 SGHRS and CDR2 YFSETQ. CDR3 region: CASSSTESGGDTIYF. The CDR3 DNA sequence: TGCGCCAGCAGCTCGACGGAATCCGGGGGGGACACCATATATTTT.

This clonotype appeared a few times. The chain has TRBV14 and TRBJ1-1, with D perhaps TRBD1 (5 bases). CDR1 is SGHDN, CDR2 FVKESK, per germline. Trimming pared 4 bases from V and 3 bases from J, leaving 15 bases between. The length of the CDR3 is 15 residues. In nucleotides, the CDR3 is TGTGCCAGCAGCCGGCCGGGACGGCGATACACTGAAGCTTTCTTT. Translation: CASSRPGRRYTEAFF.

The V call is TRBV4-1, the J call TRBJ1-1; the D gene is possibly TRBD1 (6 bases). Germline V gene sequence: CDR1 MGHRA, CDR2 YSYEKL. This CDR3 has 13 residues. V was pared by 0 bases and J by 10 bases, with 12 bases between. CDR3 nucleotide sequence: TGCGCCAGCAGCCAAGATAGGGGGATAAGAGCTTTCTTT. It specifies CASSQDRGIRAFF.

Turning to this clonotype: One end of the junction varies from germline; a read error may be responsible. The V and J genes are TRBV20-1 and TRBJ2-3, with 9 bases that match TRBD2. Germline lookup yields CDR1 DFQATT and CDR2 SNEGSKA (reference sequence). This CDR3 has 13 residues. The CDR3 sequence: CSTLAGRGDTRYF. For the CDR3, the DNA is TGCAGTACTCTAGCGGGAAGGGGGGATACGCGGTATTTT.

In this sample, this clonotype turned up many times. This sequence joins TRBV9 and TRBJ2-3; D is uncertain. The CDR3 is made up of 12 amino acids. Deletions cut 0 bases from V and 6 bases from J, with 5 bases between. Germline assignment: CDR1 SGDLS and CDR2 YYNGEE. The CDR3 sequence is CASSVEADTQYF. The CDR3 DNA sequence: TGTGCCAGCAGCGTAGAAGCGGATACGCAGTATTTT.

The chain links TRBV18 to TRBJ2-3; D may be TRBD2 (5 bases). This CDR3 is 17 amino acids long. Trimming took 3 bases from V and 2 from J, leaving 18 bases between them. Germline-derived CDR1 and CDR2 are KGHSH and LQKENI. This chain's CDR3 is CASSPDTLAGVTDTQYF. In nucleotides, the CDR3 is TGTGCCAGCTCACCCGATACTCTAGCCGGGGTCACAGATACGCAGTATTTT.

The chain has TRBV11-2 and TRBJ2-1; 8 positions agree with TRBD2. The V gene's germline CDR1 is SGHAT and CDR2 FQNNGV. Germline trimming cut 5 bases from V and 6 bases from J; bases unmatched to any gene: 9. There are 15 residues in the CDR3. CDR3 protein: CASSITSGLFNEQFF. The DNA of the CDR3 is TGTGCCAGCAGCATTACTAGCGGCCTATTCAATGAGCAGTTCTTC.

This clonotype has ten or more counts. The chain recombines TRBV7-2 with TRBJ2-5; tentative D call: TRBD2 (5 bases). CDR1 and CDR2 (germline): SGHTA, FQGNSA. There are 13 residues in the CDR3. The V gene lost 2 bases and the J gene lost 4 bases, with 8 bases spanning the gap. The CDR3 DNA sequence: TGTGCCAGCAGCTTAATGGGGAGAGAGACCCAGTACTTC. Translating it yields CASSLMGRETQYF. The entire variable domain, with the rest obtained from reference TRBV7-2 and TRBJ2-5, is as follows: GAGVSQSPSNKVTEKGKDVELRCDPISGHTALYWYRQSLGQGLEFLIYFQGNSAPDKSGLPSDRFSAERTGGSVSTLTIQRTQQEDSAVYLCASSLMGRETQYFGPGTRLLVL.

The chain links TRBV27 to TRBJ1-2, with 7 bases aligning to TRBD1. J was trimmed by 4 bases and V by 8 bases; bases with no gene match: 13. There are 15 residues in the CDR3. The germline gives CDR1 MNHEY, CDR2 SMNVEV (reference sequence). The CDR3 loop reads CASAQGGKVSYGYTF. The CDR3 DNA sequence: TGTGCCAGCGCGCAGGGGGGCAAAGTGAGCTATGGCTACACCTTC.

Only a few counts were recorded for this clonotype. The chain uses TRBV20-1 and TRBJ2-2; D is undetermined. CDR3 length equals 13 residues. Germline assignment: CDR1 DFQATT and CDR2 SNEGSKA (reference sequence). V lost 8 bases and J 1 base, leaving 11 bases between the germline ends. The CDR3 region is CSTGPMNTGELFF. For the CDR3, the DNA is TGCAGTACCGGACCGATGAACACCGGGGAGCTGTTTTTT.

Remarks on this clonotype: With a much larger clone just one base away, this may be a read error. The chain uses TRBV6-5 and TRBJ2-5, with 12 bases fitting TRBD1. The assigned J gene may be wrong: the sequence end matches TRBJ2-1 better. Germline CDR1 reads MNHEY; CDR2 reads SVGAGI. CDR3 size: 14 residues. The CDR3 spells CASSWDRGQETQFF. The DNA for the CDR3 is TGTGCCAGCAGTTGGGACAGGGGGCAAGAGACCCAGTTCTTC.

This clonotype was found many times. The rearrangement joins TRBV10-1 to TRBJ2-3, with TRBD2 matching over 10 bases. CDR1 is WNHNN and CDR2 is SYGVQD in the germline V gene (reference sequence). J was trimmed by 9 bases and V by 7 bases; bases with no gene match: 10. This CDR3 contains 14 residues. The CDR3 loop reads CASIRTSGQHTQYF. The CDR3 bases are TGCGCCAGCATACGGACTAGCGGCCAACACACGCAGTATTTT.

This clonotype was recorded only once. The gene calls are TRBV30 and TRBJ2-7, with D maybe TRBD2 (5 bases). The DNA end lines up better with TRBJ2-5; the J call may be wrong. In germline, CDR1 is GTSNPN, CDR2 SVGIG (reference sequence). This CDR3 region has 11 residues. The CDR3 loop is CAWELGETQYF. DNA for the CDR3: TGTGCCTGGGAACTAGGTGAGACCCAGTACTTC.

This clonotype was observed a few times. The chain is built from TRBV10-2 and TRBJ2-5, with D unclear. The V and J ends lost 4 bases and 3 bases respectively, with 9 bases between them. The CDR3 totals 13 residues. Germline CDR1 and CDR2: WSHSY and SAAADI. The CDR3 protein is CASSVSGKETQYF. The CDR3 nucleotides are TGCGCCAGCAGTGTTAGTGGGAAAGAGACCCAGTACTTC.

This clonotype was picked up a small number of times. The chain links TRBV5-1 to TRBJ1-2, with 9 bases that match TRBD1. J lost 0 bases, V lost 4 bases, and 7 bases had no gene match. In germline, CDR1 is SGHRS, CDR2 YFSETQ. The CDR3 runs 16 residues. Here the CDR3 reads CASSMGQGMANYGYTF. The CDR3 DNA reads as TGCGCCAGCAGCATGGGACAGGGAATGGCTAACTATGGCTACACCTTC.

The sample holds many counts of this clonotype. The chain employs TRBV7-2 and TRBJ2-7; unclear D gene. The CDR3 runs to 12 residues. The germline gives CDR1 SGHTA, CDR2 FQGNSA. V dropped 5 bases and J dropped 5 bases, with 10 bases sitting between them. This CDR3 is CASSESPHEQYF. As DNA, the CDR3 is TGTGCCAGCAGCGAGAGTCCGCACGAGCAGTACTTC.